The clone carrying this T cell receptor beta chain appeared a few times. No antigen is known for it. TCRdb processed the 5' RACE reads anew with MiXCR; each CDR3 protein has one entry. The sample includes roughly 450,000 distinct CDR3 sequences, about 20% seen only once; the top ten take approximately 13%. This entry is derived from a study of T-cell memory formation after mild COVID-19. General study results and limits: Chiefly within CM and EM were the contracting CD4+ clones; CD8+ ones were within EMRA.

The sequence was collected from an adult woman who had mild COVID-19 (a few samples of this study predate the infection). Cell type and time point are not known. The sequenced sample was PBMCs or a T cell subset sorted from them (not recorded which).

The CDR3 nucleotides are TGCAGTGCCACTGGACTAGCGGGAGGGTACGAGCAGTACTTC. Translating it yields CSATGLAGGYEQYF. The chain uses TRBV20-1 and TRBJ2-7, with 15 bases that match TRBD2. The V gene end was trimmed by 6 bases and the J gene end by 4 bases; junction bases not matched to a gene: 4. Per the germline V gene, CDR1 is DFQATT and CDR2 is SNEGSKA (reference sequence). The CDR3 contains 14 residues.